This TCR beta chain stems from a study of T cells expressing NK-cell markers. Study-level background: The study sequenced eight donors, seven HCMV-seropositive and one seronegative. Study conclusions and caveats: A few donors likewise had their CD3+CD56-NKG2C+ fraction led by these clonotypes.

TCRdb reprocessed the 5' RACE reads and keeps a single row for each CDR3 protein, giving no DNA. Its table lists some 440,000 distinct CDR3 sequences. For this clonotype: Its cognate antigen is unknown.

The V gene's germline CDR1 is ENHRY and CDR2 SYGVKD. This CDR3 is 12 amino acids long. The sequenced sample consisted of blood T cells: a sorted CD56 or NKG2C T cell subset, CD4+ or CD8+ T cells, or bulk PBMC T cells (not recorded which). The TCR originated in a woman aged 50 to 60 in good health. J is TRBJ2-5 and V is TRBV10-3. CDR3: CAISGLLETQYF.